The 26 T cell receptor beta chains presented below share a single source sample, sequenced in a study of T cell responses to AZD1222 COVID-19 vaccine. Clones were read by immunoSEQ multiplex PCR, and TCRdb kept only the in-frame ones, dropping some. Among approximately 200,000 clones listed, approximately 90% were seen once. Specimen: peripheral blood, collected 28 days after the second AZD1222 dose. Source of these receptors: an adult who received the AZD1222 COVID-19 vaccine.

The CDR3 sequence: CASSLEGQPKIEQYF. Here the CDR3 DNA reads TGCGCCAGCAGCTTGGAGGGTCAGCCCAAGATCGAGCAGTACTTC. J is TRBJ2-7 and V is TRBV5-1; no reliable D call. Trimming cost V 0 bases and J 6 bases, with 16 bases left between them. Germline loops: CDR1 SGHRS, CDR2 YFSETQ. This CDR3 has 15 amino acids.

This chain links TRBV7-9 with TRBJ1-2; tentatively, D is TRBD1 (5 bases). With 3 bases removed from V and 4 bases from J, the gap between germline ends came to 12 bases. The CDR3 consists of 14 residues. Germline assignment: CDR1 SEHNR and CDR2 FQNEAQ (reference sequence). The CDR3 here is CASSFRALVYGYTF. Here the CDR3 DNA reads TGTGCCAGCAGCTTCAGGGCCTTGGTCTATGGCTACACCTTC.

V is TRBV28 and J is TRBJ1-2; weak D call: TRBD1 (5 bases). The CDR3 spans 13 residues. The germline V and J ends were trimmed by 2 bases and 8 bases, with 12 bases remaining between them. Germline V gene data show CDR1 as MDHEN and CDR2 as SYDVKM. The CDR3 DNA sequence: TGTGCCAGCAGTTTAGGGGCTCCTCGAGGCTACACCTTC. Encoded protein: CASSLGAPRGYTF.

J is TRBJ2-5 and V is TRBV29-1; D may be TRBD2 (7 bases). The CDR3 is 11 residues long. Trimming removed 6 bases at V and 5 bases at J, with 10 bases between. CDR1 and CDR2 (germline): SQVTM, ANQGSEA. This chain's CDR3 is CSVEGGETQYF. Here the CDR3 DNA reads TGCAGCGTAGAGGGGGGGGAGACCCAGTACTTC.

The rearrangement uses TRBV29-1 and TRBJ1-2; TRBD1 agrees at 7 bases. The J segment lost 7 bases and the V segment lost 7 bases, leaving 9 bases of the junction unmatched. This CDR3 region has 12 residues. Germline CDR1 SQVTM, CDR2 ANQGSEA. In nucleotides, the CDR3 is TGCAGCGGCTACAGGGGAGGGGGTGGCTACACCTTC. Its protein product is CSGYRGGGGYTF. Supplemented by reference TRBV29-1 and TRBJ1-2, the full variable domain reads SAVISQKPSRDICQRGTSLTIQCQVDSQVTMMFWYRQQPGQSLTLIATANQGSEATYESGFVIDKFPISRPNLTFSTLTVSNMSPEDSSIYLCSGYRGGGGYTFGSGTRLTVV.

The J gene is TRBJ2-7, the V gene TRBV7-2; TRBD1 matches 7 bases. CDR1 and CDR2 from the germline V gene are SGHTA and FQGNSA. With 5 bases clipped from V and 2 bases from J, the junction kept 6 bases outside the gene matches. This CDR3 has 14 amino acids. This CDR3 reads CASSGRTGAYEQYF. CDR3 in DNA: TGTGCCAGCAGCGGCCGGACAGGAGCCTACGAGCAGTACTTC.

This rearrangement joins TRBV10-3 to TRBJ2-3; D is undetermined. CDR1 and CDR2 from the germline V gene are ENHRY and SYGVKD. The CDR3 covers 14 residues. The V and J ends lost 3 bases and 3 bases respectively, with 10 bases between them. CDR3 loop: CAISDGYLTDTQYF. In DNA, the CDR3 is TGTGCCATCAGTGATGGCTACCTTACAGATACGCAGTATTTT.

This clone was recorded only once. The DNA for the CDR3 is TGTGCCAGCAGTTTACCCCGCTCCTACGAGCAGTACTTC. Protein product: CASSLPRSYEQYF. The rearrangement joins TRBV28 to TRBJ2-7; D is undetermined. CDR3 length: 13 amino acids. Germline assignment: CDR1 MDHEN and CDR2 SYDVKM. V was clipped by 2 bases and J by 0 bases, with 5 bases between them.

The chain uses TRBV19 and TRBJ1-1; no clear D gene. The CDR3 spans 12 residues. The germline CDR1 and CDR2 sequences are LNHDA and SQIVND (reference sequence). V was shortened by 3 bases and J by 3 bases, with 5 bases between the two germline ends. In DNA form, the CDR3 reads TGTGCCAGTAGTATTAGGTACACTGAAGCTTTCTTT. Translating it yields CASSIRYTEAFF.

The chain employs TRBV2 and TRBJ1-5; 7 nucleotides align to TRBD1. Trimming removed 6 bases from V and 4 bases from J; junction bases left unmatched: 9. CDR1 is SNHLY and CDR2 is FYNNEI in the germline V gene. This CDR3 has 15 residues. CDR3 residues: CASRRGPADNQPQHF. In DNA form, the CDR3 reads TGTGCCAGCAGAAGGGGGCCTGCCGATAATCAGCCCCAGCATTTT.

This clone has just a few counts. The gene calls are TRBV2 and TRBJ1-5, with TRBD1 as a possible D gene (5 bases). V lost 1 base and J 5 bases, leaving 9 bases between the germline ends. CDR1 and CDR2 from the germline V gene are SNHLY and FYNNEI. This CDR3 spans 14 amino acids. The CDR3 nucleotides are TGTGCCAGCAGTGAAGGGGGACCCTATCAGCCCCAGCATTTT. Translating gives CASSEGGPYQPQHF.

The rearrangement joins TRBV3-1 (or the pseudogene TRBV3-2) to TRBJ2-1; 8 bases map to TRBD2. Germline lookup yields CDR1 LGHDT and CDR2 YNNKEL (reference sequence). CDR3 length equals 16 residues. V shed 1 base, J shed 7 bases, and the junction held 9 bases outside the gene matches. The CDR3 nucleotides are TGTGCCAGCAGCCAAGCCTCGGGAGGGAAGTATAATGAGCAGTTCTTC. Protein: CASSQASGGKYNEQFF.

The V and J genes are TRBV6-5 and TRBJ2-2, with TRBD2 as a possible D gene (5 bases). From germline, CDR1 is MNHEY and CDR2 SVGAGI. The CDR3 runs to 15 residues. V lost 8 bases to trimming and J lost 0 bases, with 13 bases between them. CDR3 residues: CASRTRAANTGELFF. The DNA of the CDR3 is TGTGCCAGCCGTACTAGGGCCGCGAACACCGGGGAGCTGTTTTTT.

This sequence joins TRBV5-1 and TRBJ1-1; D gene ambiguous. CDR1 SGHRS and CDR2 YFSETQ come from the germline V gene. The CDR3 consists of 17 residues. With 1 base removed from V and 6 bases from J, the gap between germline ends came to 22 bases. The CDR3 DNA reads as TGCGCCAGCAGCTTGTCAGCCCTTATGGCCCCGTCCTCTGAAGCTTTCTTT. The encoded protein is CASSLSALMAPSSEAFF. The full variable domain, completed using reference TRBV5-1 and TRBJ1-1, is KAGVTQTPRYLIKTRGQQVTLSCSPISGHRSVSWYQQTPGQGLQFLFEYFSETQRNKGNFPGRFSGRQFSNSRSEMNVSTLELGDSALYLCASSLSALMAPSSEAFFGQGTRLTVV.

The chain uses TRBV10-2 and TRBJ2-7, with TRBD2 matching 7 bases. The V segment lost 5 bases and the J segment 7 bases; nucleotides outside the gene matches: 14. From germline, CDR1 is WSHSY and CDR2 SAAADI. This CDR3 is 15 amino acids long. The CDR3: CASSPRAGATGEQYF. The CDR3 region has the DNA TGCGCCAGCAGTCCCCGGGCGGGAGCGACGGGAGAGCAGTACTTC.

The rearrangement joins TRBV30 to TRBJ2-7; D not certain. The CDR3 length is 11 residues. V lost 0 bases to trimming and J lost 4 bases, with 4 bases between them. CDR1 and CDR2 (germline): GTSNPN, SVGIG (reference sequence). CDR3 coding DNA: TGTGCCTGGAGTGTAACATACGAGCAGTACTTC. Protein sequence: CAWSVTYEQYF. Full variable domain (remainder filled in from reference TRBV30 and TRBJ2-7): SQTIHQWPATLVQPVGSPLSLECTVEGTSNPNLYWYRQAAGRGLQLLFYSVGIGQISSEVPQNLSASRPQDRQFILSSKKLLLSDSGFYLCAWSVTYEQYFGPGTRLTVT.

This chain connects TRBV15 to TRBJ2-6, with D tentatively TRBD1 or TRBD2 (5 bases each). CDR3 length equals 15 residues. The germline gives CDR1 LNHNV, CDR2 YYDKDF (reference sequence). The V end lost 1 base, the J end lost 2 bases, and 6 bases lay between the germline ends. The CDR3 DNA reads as TGTGCCACCAGCAGAGTGGGGGCTGGGGCCAACGTCCTGACTTTC. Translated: CATSRVGAGANVLTF.

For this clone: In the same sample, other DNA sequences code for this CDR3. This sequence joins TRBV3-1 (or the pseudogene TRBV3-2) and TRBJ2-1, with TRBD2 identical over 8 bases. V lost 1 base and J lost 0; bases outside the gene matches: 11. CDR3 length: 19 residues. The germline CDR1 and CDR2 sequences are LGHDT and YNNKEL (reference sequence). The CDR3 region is CASSQAGTSGLSSYNEQFF. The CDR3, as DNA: TGTGCCAGCAGCCAAGCTGGTACTAGCGGACTCAGCTCCTACAATGAGCAGTTCTTC.

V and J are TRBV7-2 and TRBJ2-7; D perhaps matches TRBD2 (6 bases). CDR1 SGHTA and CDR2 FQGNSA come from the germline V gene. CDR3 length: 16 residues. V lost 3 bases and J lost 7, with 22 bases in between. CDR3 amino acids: CASSFVWGEVGDEQYF. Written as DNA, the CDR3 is TGTGCCAGCAGCTTTGTGTGGGGGGAGGTCGGTGATGAGCAGTACTTC.

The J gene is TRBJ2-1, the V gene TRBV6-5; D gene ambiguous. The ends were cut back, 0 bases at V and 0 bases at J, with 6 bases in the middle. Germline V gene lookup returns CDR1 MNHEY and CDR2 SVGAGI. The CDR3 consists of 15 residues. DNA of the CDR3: TGTGCCAGCAGTTACTCTCTTAGCTCCTACAATGAGCAGTTCTTC. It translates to CASSYSLSSYNEQFF.

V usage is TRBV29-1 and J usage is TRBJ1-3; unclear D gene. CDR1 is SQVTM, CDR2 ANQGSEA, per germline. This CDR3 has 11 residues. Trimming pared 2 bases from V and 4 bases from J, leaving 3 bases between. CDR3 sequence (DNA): TGCAGCGTTGAACAGGGAAACACCATATATTTT. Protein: CSVEQGNTIYF.

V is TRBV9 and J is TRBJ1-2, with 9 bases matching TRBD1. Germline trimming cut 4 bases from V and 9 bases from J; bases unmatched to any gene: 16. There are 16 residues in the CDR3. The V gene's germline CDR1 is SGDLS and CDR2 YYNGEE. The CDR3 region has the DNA TGTGCCAGCAGCCCCCCCCGATGGGACAGGGTGATCAGCTACACCTTC. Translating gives CASSPPRWDRVISYTF.

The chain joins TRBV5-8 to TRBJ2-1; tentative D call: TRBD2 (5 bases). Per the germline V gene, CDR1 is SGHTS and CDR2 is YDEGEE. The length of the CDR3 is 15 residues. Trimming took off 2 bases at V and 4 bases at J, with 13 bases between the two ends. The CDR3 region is CASSFREGFYNEQFF. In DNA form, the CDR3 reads TGTGCCAGCAGCTTTAGAGAGGGATTTTACAATGAGCAGTTCTTC.

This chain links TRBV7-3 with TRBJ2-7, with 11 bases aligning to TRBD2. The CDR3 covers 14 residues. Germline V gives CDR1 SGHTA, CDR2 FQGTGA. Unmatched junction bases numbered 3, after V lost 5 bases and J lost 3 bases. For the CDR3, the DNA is TGTGCCAGCAGCCCAGGGACTAGCGGCTACGAGCAGTACTTC. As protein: CASSPGTSGYEQYF.

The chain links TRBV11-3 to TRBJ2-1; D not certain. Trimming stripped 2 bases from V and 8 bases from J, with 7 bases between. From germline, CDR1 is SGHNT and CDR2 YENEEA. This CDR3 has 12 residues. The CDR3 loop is CASSLLSDEQFF. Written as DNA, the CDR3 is TGTGCCAGCAGCTTATTGAGCGATGAGCAGTTCTTC.

The CDR3 coding sequence is TGTGCCAGTACAGGAGGTAGAAACACTGAAGCTTTCTTT. Residues: CASTGGRNTEAFF. The rearrangement links TRBV19 to TRBJ1-1; no clear D. This CDR3 is built from 13 residues. Germline V gives CDR1 LNHDA, CDR2 SQIVND (reference sequence). V was cut by 7 bases and J by 2 bases, with 11 bases left in between. The full variable domain, its missing parts supplied by reference TRBV19 and TRBJ1-1, is DGGITQSPKYLFRKEGQNVTLSCEQNLNHDAMYWYRQDPGQGLRLIYYSQIVNDFQKGDIAEGYSVSREKKESFPLTVTSAQKNPTAFYLCASTGGRNTEAFFGQGTRLTVV.